This TCR beta chain stems from a study of blood T cell repertoires in COVID-19. Study-wide context: The United States, Italy and Spain were the sources of the acute and convalescent COVID-19 samples.

The authors' processing: Amplification with reference gene primers provided the estimates of nucleated cell counts. Some clones are missing from TCRdb's copy, which holds only in-frame ones; the method was immunoSEQ multiplex PCR. The DNA was the basis for D and trimming; V, J and clone size are from that table. The sample yields approximately 130,000 clones, 84% seen once. This CDR3 is built from 17 residues. Looked up from germline, CDR1 is SGDLS and CDR2 is YYNGEE. Trimming at V came to 0 bases and at J to 2 bases, leaving 9 bases not matched to a gene. This clonotype was obtained from a human donor in a cohort sampled during active COVID-19. The V and J genes are TRBV9 and TRBJ2-5, with 8 bases identical to TRBD2. The material sequenced was peripheral blood. CDR3 sequence reads: CASSVDPSGGLQETQYF. The CDR3 nucleotides are TGTGCCAGCAGCGTAGACCCGAGCGGGGGCCTGCAAGAGACCCAGTACTTC.